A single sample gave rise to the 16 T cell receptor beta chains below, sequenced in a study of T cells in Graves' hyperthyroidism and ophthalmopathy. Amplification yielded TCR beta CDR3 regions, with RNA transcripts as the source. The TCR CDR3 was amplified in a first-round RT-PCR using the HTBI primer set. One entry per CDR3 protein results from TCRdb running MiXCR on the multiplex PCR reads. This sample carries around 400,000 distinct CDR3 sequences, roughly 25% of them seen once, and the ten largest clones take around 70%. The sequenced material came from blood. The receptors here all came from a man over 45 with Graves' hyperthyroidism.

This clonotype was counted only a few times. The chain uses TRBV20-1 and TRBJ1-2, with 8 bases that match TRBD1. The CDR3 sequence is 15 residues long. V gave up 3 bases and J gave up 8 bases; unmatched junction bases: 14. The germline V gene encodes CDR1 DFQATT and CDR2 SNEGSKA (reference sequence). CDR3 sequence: CSARLQGQVFDGYTF. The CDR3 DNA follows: TGCAGTGCTAGGCTGCAGGGACAGGTCTTCGACGGCTACACCTTC.

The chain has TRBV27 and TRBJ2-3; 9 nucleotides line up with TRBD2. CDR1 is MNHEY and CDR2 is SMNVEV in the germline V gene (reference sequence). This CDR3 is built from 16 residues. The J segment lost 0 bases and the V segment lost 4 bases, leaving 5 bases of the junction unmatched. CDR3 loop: CASSSRLAVSTDTQYF. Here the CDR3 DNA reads TGTGCCAGCAGTTCCAGACTAGCGGTTAGCACAGATACGCAGTATTTT.

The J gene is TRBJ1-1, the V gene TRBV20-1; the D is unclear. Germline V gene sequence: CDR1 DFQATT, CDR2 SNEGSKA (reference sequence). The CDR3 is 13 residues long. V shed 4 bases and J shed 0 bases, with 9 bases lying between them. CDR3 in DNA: TGCAGTGCTATCGCCCCTATGAACACTGAAGCTTTCTTT. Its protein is CSAIAPMNTEAFF.

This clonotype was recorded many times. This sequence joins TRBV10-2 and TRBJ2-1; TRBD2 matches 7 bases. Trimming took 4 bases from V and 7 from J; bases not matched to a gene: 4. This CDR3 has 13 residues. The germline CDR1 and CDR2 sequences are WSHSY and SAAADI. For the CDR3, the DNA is TGCGCCAGCAGTGGGGCTAGCGGTAATGAGCAGTTCTTC. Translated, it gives CASSGASGNEQFF.

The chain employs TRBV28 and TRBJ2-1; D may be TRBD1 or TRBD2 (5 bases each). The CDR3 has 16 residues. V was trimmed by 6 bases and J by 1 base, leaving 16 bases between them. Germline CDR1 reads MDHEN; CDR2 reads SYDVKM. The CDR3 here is CASSQAGTYSYNEQFF. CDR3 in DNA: TGTGCCAGCAGCCAAGCCGGGACCTATTCCTACAATGAGCAGTTCTTC.

DNA of the CDR3: TGCGCCAGCAGCTTTTTGTCCGGGCCGGAGACCCAGTACTTC. Amino acids: CASSFLSGPETQYF. The chain links TRBV5-1 to TRBJ2-5, with D uncertain. The CDR3 consists of 14 residues. Trimming left V 2 bases short and J 5 bases short, with 13 bases between. Germline V lookup: CDR1 SGHRS, CDR2 YFSETQ. The entire variable domain, with the rest obtained from reference TRBV5-1 and TRBJ2-5, is as follows: KAGVTQTPRYLIKTRGQQVTLSCSPISGHRSVSWYQQTPGQGLQFLFEYFSETQRNKGNFPGRFSGRQFSNSRSEMNVSTLELGDSALYLCASSFLSGPETQYFGPGTRLLVL.

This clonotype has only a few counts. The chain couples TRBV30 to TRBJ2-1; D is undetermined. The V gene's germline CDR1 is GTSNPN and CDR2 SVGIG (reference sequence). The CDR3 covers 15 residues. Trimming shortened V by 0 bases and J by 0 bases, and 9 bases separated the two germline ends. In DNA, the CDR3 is TGTGCCTGGAGTGTAGCCTCTAGCTCCTACAATGAGCAGTTCTTC. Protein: CAWSVASSSYNEQFF.

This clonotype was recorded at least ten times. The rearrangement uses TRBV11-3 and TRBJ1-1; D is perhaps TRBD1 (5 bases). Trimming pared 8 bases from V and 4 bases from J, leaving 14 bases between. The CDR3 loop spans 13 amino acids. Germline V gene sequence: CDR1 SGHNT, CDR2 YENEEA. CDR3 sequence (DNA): TGTGCCAGCGGTCAATCAGGGCCCACTGAAGCTTTCTTT. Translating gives CASGQSGPTEAFF.

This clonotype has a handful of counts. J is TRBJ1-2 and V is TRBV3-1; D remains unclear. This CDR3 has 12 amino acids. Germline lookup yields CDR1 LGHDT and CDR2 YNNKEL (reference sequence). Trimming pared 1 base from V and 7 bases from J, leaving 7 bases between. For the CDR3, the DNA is TGTGCCAGCAGCCAAGGTGGTAGTGGCTACACCTTC. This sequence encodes CASSQGGSGYTF. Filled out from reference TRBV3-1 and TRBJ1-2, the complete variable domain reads DTAVSQTPKYLVTQMGNDKSIKCEQNLGHDTMYWYKQDSKKFLKIMFSYNNKELIINETVPNRFSPKSPDKAHLNLHINSLELGDSAVYFCASSQGGSGYTFGSGTRLTVV.

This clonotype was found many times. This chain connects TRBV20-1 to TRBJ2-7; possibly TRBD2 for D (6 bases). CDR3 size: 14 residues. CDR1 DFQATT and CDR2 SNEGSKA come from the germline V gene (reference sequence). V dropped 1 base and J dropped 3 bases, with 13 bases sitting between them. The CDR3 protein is CSARGSGFSYEQYF. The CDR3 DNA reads TGCAGTGCTAGAGGGAGCGGGTTCAGCTACGAGCAGTACTTC.

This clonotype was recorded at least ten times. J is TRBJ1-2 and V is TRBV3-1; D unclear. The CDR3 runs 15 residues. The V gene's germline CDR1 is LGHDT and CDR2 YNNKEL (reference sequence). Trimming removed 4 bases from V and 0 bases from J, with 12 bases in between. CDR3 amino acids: CASSPTKSANYGYTF. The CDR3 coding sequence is TGTGCCAGCAGCCCCACCAAATCAGCTAACTATGGCTACACCTTC. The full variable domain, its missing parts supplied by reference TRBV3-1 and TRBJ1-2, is DTAVSQTPKYLVTQMGNDKSIKCEQNLGHDTMYWYKQDSKKFLKIMFSYNNKELIINETVPNRFSPKSPDKAHLNLHINSLELGDSAVYFCASSPTKSANYGYTFGSGTRLTVV.

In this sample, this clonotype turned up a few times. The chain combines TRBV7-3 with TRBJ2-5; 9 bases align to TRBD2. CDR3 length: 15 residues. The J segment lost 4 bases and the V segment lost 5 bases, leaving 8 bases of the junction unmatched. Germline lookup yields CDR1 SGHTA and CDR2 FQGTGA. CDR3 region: CASSLNSGSLETQYF. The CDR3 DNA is TGTGCCAGCAGCCTGAATAGCGGGAGTCTAGAGACCCAGTACTTC.

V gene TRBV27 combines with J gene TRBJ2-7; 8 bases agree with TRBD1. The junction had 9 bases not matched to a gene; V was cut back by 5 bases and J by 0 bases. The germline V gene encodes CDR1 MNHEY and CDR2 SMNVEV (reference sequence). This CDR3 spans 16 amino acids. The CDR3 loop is CASSPTDRGRSYEQYF. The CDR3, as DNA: TGTGCCAGCAGTCCAACCGACAGGGGCCGCTCCTACGAGCAGTACTTC.

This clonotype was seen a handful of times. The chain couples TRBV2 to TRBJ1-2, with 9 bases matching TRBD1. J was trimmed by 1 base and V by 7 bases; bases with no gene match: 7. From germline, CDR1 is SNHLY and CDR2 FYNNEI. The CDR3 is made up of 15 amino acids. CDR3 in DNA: TGTGCCAGCACCCCGGCGACAGGGGGTAACTATGGCTACACCTTC. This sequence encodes CASTPATGGNYGYTF.

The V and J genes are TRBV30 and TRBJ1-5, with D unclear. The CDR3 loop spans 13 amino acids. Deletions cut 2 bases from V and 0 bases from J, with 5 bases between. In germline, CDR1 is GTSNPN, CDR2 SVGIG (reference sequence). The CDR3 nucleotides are TGTGCCTGGAGTACCCATAGCAATCAGCCCCAGCATTTT. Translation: CAWSTHSNQPQHF.

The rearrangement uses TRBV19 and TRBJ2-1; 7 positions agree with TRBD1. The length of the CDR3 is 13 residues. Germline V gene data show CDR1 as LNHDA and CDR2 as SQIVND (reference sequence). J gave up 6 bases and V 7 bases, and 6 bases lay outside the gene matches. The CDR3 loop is CASTDRPSNEQFF. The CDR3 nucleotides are TGTGCCAGTACGGACAGGCCCTCCAATGAGCAGTTCTTC. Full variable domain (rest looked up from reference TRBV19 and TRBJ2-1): DGGITQSPKYLFRKEGQNVTLSCEQNLNHDAMYWYRQDPGQGLRLIYYSQIVNDFQKGDIAEGYSVSREKKESFPLTVTSAQKNPTAFYLCASTDRPSNEQFFGPGTRLTVL.